The 12 T cell receptor beta chains listed next were all sequenced from one sample in a study of blood T cell repertoires in COVID-19. The table came from immunoSEQ multiplex PCR; TCRdb's copy has only in-frame clones and leaves some out. The table records 110,000 to 150,000 clones, over 80% of them present only once. Sequencing was done on a sample of peripheral blood. Receptors were obtained from a woman aged 80 or over with acute or convalescent COVID-19.

The count of this clone is one. The V and J genes are TRBV19 and TRBJ1-4, with 9 bases matching TRBD1. The germline V gene has CDR1 LNHDA and CDR2 SQIVND (reference sequence). CDR3 length: 15 residues. With V trimmed by 4 bases and J by 7 bases, 7 bases remained unmatched. In DNA, the CDR3 is TGTGCCAGTAGTAACACCGGGACAGGGATTGAAAAACTGTTTTTT. Translating it yields CASSNTGTGIEKLFF.

The rearrangement uses TRBV7-8 and TRBJ1-6, with TRBD1 as a possible D gene (6 bases). CDR1 SGHVS and CDR2 FQNEAQ come from the germline V gene. CDR3 length: 16 residues. Trimming left V 0 bases short and J 3 bases short, with 9 bases between. Here the CDR3 DNA reads TGTGCCAGCAGCTTAGCGGGGGCATACTATAATTCACCCCTCCACTTT. This encodes CASSLAGAYYNSPLHF.

The rearrangement joins TRBV7-2 to TRBJ2-2; D gene ambiguous. CDR1 is SGHTA and CDR2 is FQGNSA in the germline V gene. The CDR3 extends over 12 amino acids. V lost 5 bases and J lost 6, with 7 bases in between. CDR3 residues: CASSPHSGELFF. The CDR3 region has the DNA TGTGCCAGCAGCCCGCACTCCGGGGAGCTGTTTTTT.

J is TRBJ1-2 and V is TRBV10-2; 7 bases are a match to TRBD1. CDR1 and CDR2 from the germline V gene are WSHSY and SAAADI. V dropped 6 bases and J dropped 7; count of bases not matched to a gene: 11. The CDR3 spans 14 residues. CDR3 sequence: CASREGQALGGYTF. The CDR3 nucleotides read TGCGCCAGCAGGGAAGGACAGGCCTTGGGTGGCTACACCTTC.

The rearrangement joins TRBV5-1 to TRBJ2-3, with TRBD2 as a possible D gene (5 bases). The V end lost 0 bases, the J end lost 2 bases, and 10 bases lay between the germline ends. Germline V gene data show CDR1 as SGHRS and CDR2 as YFSETQ. This CDR3 comprises 15 residues. CDR3 DNA sequence: TGCGCCAGCAGCTTGGGTGTAGCGATCACAGATACGCAGTATTTT. Translation gives CASSLGVAITDTQYF.

This chain joins TRBV7-8 and TRBJ1-4; D ambiguous. This CDR3 region has 17 residues. V lost 3 bases to trimming and J lost 8 bases, with 22 bases between them. Germline V gene sequence: CDR1 SGHVS, CDR2 FQNEAQ. The CDR3 protein is CASSFRRELRLGEKLFF. The CDR3, as DNA: TGTGCCAGCAGCTTCAGGAGGGAGCTGCGTTTAGGGGAAAAACTGTTTTTT.

V is TRBV24-1 and J is TRBJ2-1; TRBD2 matches 9 bases. V was clipped by 2 bases and J by 10 bases; unmatched bases: 11. The CDR3 extends over 16 amino acids. Germline values: CDR1 KGHDR, CDR2 SFDVKD. CDR3 in DNA: TGTGCCACCAGTGATTCCTTAGCGGGGGCGTTTGGAGAGCAGTTCTTC. Translation: CATSDSLAGAFGEQFF.

The rearrangement uses TRBV12-3 or TRBV12-4 and TRBJ1-1; maybe TRBD1 (6 bases). CDR3 length: 13 residues. Trimming stripped 7 bases from V and 4 bases from J, with 13 bases between. CDR3 DNA: TGTGCCAGCACCCATTTGACAGGCACTGAAGCTTTCTTT. Translation: CASTHLTGTEAFF.

The rearrangement joins TRBV19 to TRBJ1-2; tentative D call: TRBD1 (5 bases). Germline V gene data show CDR1 as LNHDA and CDR2 as SQIVND (reference sequence). V was pared by 5 bases and J by 8 bases, with 18 bases between. This CDR3 has 14 amino acids. The CDR3 bases are TGTGCCAGTAGTGCCCGGGACTGGGTCAGGGGCTACACCTTC. Amino acids: CASSARDWVRGYTF.

This chain links TRBV6-1 with TRBJ2-7, with D perhaps matching TRBD2 (5 bases). The germline V gene has CDR1 MNHNS and CDR2 SASEGT. V was clipped by 1 base and J by 2 bases, with 9 bases between them. This CDR3 region has 14 residues. The DNA of the CDR3 is TGTGCCAGCAGTGAAGAGGGTAGCGCCTACGAGCAGTACTTC. As protein: CASSEEGSAYEQYF.

The chain employs TRBV5-8 and TRBJ2-2; the D gene is possibly TRBD1 (5 bases). The V gene lost 5 bases and the J gene lost 2 bases, with 13 bases spanning the gap. There are 15 residues in the CDR3. CDR1 is SGHTS, CDR2 YDEGEE, per germline. CDR3 residues: CASRKTVGNTGELFF. Here the CDR3 DNA reads TGTGCCAGCAGAAAGACAGTTGGTAACACCGGGGAGCTGTTTTTT.

The chain combines TRBV5-6 with TRBJ1-2, with a tentative D call TRBD1 (6 bases). In germline, CDR1 is SGHDT, CDR2 YYEEEE. V shed 4 bases and J shed 7 bases, with 11 bases lying between them. The CDR3 covers 12 residues. The CDR3 here is CASSPGVAGYTF. The CDR3 DNA sequence: TGTGCCAGCAGCCCAGGGGTGGCTGGCTACACCTTC.